These 26 T cell receptor beta chains share one sample of origin, sequenced in a study of cytomegalovirus exposure and HLA in healthy donors. PCR amplification relied on 60 Vbeta primers (plus 13 Jbeta primers). TCRdb keeps only in-frame clones here, not all; method: immunoSEQ multiplex PCR. The sample consists of roughly 170,000 clones, 60% to 80% of them appearing once. Material for sequencing was PBMCs. These receptors came from a woman in her 50s in good health and CMV-seropositive.

The rearrangement links TRBV2 to TRBJ2-3; TRBD2 might be the D (6 bases). Germline lookup yields CDR1 SNHLY and CDR2 FYNNEI. The CDR3 totals 14 residues. Trimming removed 6 bases from V and 1 base from J, with 11 bases in between. DNA for the CDR3: TGTGCCAGCAGACTAGCCCGGGGCACAGATACGCAGTATTTT. Its protein product is CASRLARGTDTQYF.

The V and J genes are TRBV4-1 and TRBJ2-6, with D perhaps TRBD1 (5 bases). V gave up 4 bases and J gave up 0 bases, with 10 bases separating them. CDR1 and CDR2 (germline): MGHRA, YSYEKL. This CDR3 comprises 16 residues. The CDR3 DNA reads TGCGCCAGCAGCCGGTGGGGCCCCTCTGGGGCCAACGTCCTGACTTTC. Protein sequence: CASSRWGPSGANVLTF.

The rearrangement links TRBV27 to TRBJ1-4, with D hard to call. CDR1 is MNHEY, CDR2 SMNVEV, per germline (reference sequence). There are 17 residues in the CDR3. V was cut by 6 bases and J by 8 bases, with 25 bases left in between. CDR3 amino acids: CASSIRVSLGREEKLFF. CDR3 nucleotide sequence: TGTGCCAGCAGCATAAGGGTATCGCTGGGGAGGGAGGAAAAACTGTTTTTT.

The chain uses TRBV25-1 and TRBJ1-2, with 8 bases that match TRBD1. Germline V gene lookup returns CDR1 MGHDK and CDR2 SYGVNS. The V gene end was trimmed by 1 base and the J gene end by 5 bases; junction bases not matched to a gene: 0. The CDR3 covers 13 residues. This CDR3 is CASSEWTGYGYTF. CDR3 in DNA: TGTGCCAGCAGTGAATGGACAGGGTATGGCTACACCTTC.

This chain joins TRBV4-1 and TRBJ2-1; TRBD2 aligns across 8 bases. The CDR3 runs to 19 residues. The germline V gene encodes CDR1 MGHRA and CDR2 YSYEKL. Unmatched junction bases numbered 14, after V lost 1 base and J lost 3 bases. CDR3 coding DNA: TGCGCCAGCAGCCAAGCTGCGATGCGCGGGGGGCCGAACTACAATGAGCAGTTCTTC. This codes for CASSQAAMRGGPNYNEQFF.

This clone was picked up a small number of times. The genes are TRBV5-1 and TRBJ2-5; possibly TRBD2 for D (5 bases). The V end was cut by 1 base, the J end by 2 bases, with 9 bases between. The CDR3 has 14 residues. Per the germline V gene, CDR1 is SGHRS and CDR2 is YFSETQ. CDR3 in DNA: TGCGCCAGCAGCTTGAAGGACTTACAAGAGACCCAGTACTTC. Amino acids: CASSLKDLQETQYF.

The chain has TRBV19 and TRBJ1-2, with TRBD1 matching over 10 bases. The CDR3 runs 16 residues. The germline V gene has CDR1 LNHDA and CDR2 SQIVND (reference sequence). Losses at the gene ends were 1 base for V and 2 bases for J; bases not matched to a gene: 4. The chain's CDR3 is CASSIAPGQGNYGYTF. Here the CDR3 DNA reads TGTGCCAGTAGTATAGCCCCGGGACAGGGGAACTATGGCTACACCTTC. Filled out from reference TRBV19 and TRBJ1-2, the complete variable domain reads DGGITQSPKYLFRKEGQNVTLSCEQNLNHDAMYWYRQDPGQGLRLIYYSQIVNDFQKGDIAEGYSVSREKKESFPLTVTSAQKNPTAFYLCASSIAPGQGNYGYTFGSGTRLTVV.

This chain uses TRBV7-9 with TRBJ1-2; 9 bases fit TRBD1. The V segment lost 2 bases and the J segment 3 bases; nucleotides outside the gene matches: 4. Germline V gene sequence: CDR1 SEHNR, CDR2 FQNEAQ (reference sequence). CDR3 size: 15 residues. CDR3 sequence reads: CASSLTTGGDYGYTF. CDR3 nucleotides: TGTGCCAGCAGCTTAACGACAGGGGGAGACTATGGCTACACCTTC.

This chain connects TRBV14 to TRBJ2-3, with D possibly being TRBD1 (5 bases). V lost 0 bases, J lost 2 bases, and 9 bases lay in between. Germline-derived CDR1 and CDR2 are SGHDN and FVKESK. The CDR3 totals 15 residues. The DNA of the CDR3 is TGTGCCAGCAGCCAAGAAGGGGCATACACAGATACGCAGTATTTT. As protein: CASSQEGAYTDTQYF. The complete variable domain, with remaining parts taken from reference TRBV14 and TRBJ2-3, reads EAGVTQFPSHSVIEKGQTVTLRCDPISGHDNLYWYRRVMGKEIKFLLHFVKESKQDESGMPNNRFLAERTGGTYSTLKVQPAELEDSGVYFCASSQEGAYTDTQYFGPGTRLTVL.

This clone was recorded a few times. J is TRBJ1-4 and V is TRBV2, with D possibly TRBD1 on 5 matching bases. Germline values: CDR1 SNHLY, CDR2 FYNNEI. CDR3 size: 18 residues. Trimming took 6 bases from V and 0 from J, leaving 20 bases between them. Here the CDR3 DNA reads TGTGCCAGCAGGGGACTGGGGGACTATACAGCAACTAATGAAAAACTGTTTTTT. This gives the protein CASRGLGDYTATNEKLFF.

In DNA form, the CDR3 reads TGTGCCAGCAGCTTAATCCGGGACAGCTACGAGCAGTACTTC. It encodes CASSLIRDSYEQYF. The V call is TRBV5-5, the J call TRBJ2-7; 7 nucleotides line up with TRBD1. J lost 3 bases, V lost 2 bases, and 5 bases had no gene match. CDR1 SGHKS and CDR2 YYEKEE come from the germline V gene (reference sequence). The CDR3 has 14 amino acids.

The J gene is TRBJ1-6, the V gene TRBV27; 7 nucleotides match TRBD1. The CDR3 runs 18 residues. Germline CDR1 MNHEY, CDR2 SMNVEV (reference sequence). V gave up 5 bases and J gave up 10 bases; unmatched junction bases: 20. The DNA for the CDR3 is TGTGCCAGCAGTCCTCGACCGGGACAGAGAACCATTGAATCACCCCTCCACTTT. It is translated as CASSPRPGQRTIESPLHF.

This rearrangement joins TRBV10-3 to TRBJ2-3; D uncertain. The CDR3 is 14 amino acids. CDR1 and CDR2 from the germline V gene are ENHRY and SYGVKD. The V end lost 3 bases, the J end lost 1 base, and 8 bases lay between the germline ends. In DNA, the CDR3 is TGTGCCATCAGTGAAAACAGTCGCACAGATACGCAGTATTTT. Residues: CAISENSRTDTQYF.

The genes are TRBV5-4 and TRBJ2-5; 8 bases line up with TRBD1. CDR1 is SGHNT, CDR2 YYREEE, per germline (reference sequence). The CDR3 runs to 14 residues. After removal of 5 bases from V and 5 bases from J, the junction contained 8 bases not matched to a gene. This CDR3 reads CASRSDRGRETQYF. CDR3 DNA sequence: TGTGCCAGCAGATCCGACAGGGGCAGGGAGACCCAGTACTTC.

The chain links TRBV2 to TRBJ2-7, with TRBD2 identical over 7 bases. This CDR3 comprises 15 residues. Trimming took 6 bases from V and 2 from J; bases not matched to a gene: 10. Germline V gene data show CDR1 as SNHLY and CDR2 as FYNNEI. In DNA, the CDR3 is TGTGCCAGCAGCGAACGGGACTATCCTACCTACGAGCAGTACTTC. Protein sequence: CASSERDYPTYEQYF.

The chain uses TRBV11-2 and TRBJ2-1; 14 positions match TRBD2. Germline loops: CDR1 SGHAT, CDR2 FQNNGV. The CDR3 length is 16 residues. With 5 bases clipped from V and 8 bases from J, the junction kept 8 bases outside the gene matches. The CDR3 here is CASSPRTSGGRDEQFF. The CDR3 DNA follows: TGTGCCAGCAGCCCAAGGACTAGCGGGGGGCGGGATGAGCAGTTCTTC.

There are a few counts of this clone. DNA of the CDR3: TGCAGCGTTGTTTCGGGACAGGGCGAACACGAGCAGTACTTC. Protein: CSVVSGQGEHEQYF. This rearrangement joins TRBV29-1 to TRBJ2-7; 9 bases line up with TRBD1. The CDR3 extends over 14 amino acids. Germline CDR1 and CDR2: SQVTM and ANQGSEA. The V segment lost 4 bases and the J segment 5 bases; nucleotides outside the gene matches: 9.

The V gene is TRBV2, the J gene TRBJ2-3, with 8 positions matching TRBD2. The V gene end was trimmed by 5 bases and the J gene end by 5 bases; junction bases not matched to a gene: 9. From germline, CDR1 is SNHLY and CDR2 FYNNEI. The CDR3 consists of 15 residues. The chain's CDR3 is CASSLAGPRVDTQYF. The CDR3 DNA reads TGTGCCAGCAGTTTAGCGGGGCCCCGAGTAGATACGCAGTATTTT.

V gene TRBV11-2 combines with J gene TRBJ2-6, with D maybe TRBD1 (6 bases). CDR1 is SGHAT and CDR2 is FQNNGV in the germline V gene. The germline V and J ends were trimmed by 5 bases and 0 bases, with 8 bases remaining between them. The CDR3 contains 15 residues. The CDR3 nucleotides are TGTGCCAGCAGCGTGGACAGCTCTGGGGCCAACGTCCTGACTTTC. Its translation: CASSVDSSGANVLTF.

The CDR3 sequence is CASSRDTSQETQYF. CDR3 bases: TGTGCCAGCAGCCGAGACACTTCCCAAGAGACCCAGTACTTC. The chain links TRBV6-5 to TRBJ2-5; D not resolved. V lost 6 bases to trimming and J lost 1 base, with 12 bases between them. The CDR3 loop spans 14 amino acids. Germline V gene data show CDR1 as MNHEY and CDR2 as SVGAGI.

This clone occurred once. This rearrangement joins TRBV7-8 to TRBJ2-7; tentative D call: TRBD2 (5 bases). Germline CDR1 reads SGHVS; CDR2 reads FQNEAQ. The CDR3 covers 14 residues. The V gene lost 5 bases and the J gene lost 3 bases, with 14 bases spanning the gap. The CDR3 loop is CASSIGREGYEQYF. Written as DNA, the CDR3 is TGTGCCAGCAGCATAGGGAGAGAGGGCTACGAGCAGTACTTC.

CDR3 in amino acids: CASVPDMVYEQYF. In nucleotides, the CDR3 is TGTGCTAGTGTCCCGGACATGGTCTACGAGCAGTACTTC. V is TRBV12-5 and J is TRBJ2-7; possibly TRBD1 for D (5 bases). The germline CDR1 and CDR2 sequences are LGHNT and FRNRAP. CDR3 length: 13 residues. Trimming removed 7 bases from V and 3 bases from J, with 13 bases in between.

The chain employs TRBV5-4 and TRBJ1-2, with 8 bases aligning to TRBD1. Looked up from germline, CDR1 is SGHNT and CDR2 is YYREEE (reference sequence). The CDR3 contains 14 residues. Losses at the gene ends were 6 bases for V and 4 bases for J; bases not matched to a gene: 8. The DNA of the CDR3 is TGTGCCAGCACCGTAGGACAGGGAATCTATGGCTACACCTTC. Residues: CASTVGQGIYGYTF.

The chain uses TRBV30 and TRBJ2-5; D not resolved. CDR1 and CDR2 from the germline V gene are GTSNPN and SVGIG (reference sequence). The ends were cut back, 8 bases at V and 1 base at J, with 11 bases in the middle. The CDR3 covers 12 residues. CDR3 region: CAHKTSQETQYF. The CDR3 DNA reads as TGTGCCCACAAGACAAGCCAAGAGACCCAGTACTTC.

The chain's CDR3 is CASSHATSGGLAKNIQYF. The CDR3 coding sequence is TGTGCCAGCAGTCATGCGACTAGCGGGGGATTAGCCAAAAACATTCAGTACTTC. The chain combines TRBV2 with TRBJ2-4; TRBD2 matches at 12 bases. V dropped 5 bases and J dropped 0; count of bases not matched to a gene: 8. The CDR3 consists of 18 residues. The germline gives CDR1 SNHLY, CDR2 FYNNEI. The complete variable domain, with remaining parts taken from reference TRBV2 and TRBJ2-4, reads EPEVTQTPSHQVTQMGQEVILRCVPISNHLYFYWYRQILGQKVEFLVSFYNNEISEKSEIFDDQFSVERPDGSNFTLKIRSTKLEDSAMYFCASSHATSGGLAKNIQYFGAGTRLSVL.

This rearrangement joins TRBV27 to TRBJ1-5; D unresolved. Trimming removed 8 bases at V and 1 base at J, with 6 bases between. The CDR3 covers 12 residues. Looked up from germline, CDR1 is MNHEY and CDR2 is SMNVEV (reference sequence). The DNA of the CDR3 is TGTGCCAGCGGTTCAAGCAATCAGCCCCAGCATTTT. Translated, it gives CASGSSNQPQHF.